The T cell receptor (beta chain) under discussion was sequenced for a study of blood T cell repertoires in COVID-19. For the study at large: Samples came from the United States, Italy and Spain, spanning acute and convalescent COVID-19.

One Seattle source followed patients from active infection through their disease course. Study processing details: Reference gene primer amplification in the assay estimated nucleated cell counts. Profiled with immunoSEQ multiplex PCR; TCRdb holds only in-frame clones, not every one. The DNA gave D and trimming, while V, J and clone size come from that table. Among about 530,000 clones, roughly nine tenths were seen once, and the ten largest hold roughly 8%. Germline trimming cut 5 bases from V and 5 bases from J; bases unmatched to any gene: 8. CDR3 size: 15 residues. Germline V CDR1 and CDR2: MNHEY, SVGAGI.

J is TRBJ2-5 and V is TRBV6-5; TRBD1 aligns across 10 bases. This TCR came from a woman in her fifties or sixties with COVID-19, enrolled during active disease. Material for sequencing was peripheral blood. CDR3 in amino acids: CASSSGTGAGETQYF. The CDR3 region has the DNA TGTGCCAGCAGTAGCGGGACAGGGGCGGGGGAGACCCAGTACTTC.